What follows describes a single TCR beta chain. This sample is drawn from a study of T cells after somatic rescue of genetic block. Germline values: CDR1 MDHEN, CDR2 SYDVKM. The V and J ends lost 2 bases and 1 base, in that order; junction bases with no gene match: 6. The CDR3 length is 16 residues. The table came from immunoSEQ multiplex PCR; TCRdb's copy has only in-frame clones and leaves some out. The sample has 13,000 to 15,000 clones, approximately 71% seen once; the top ten hold around 28%. This chain joins TRBV28 and TRBJ2-5; 8 bases map to TRBD1. Sequencing input: peripheral blood mononuclear cells (PBMCs). This sequence originates from a man between 18 and 35 years old. CDR3 nucleotide sequence: TGTGCCAGCAGTTTAACTGGGACAGGTCTCCAAGAGACCCAGTACTTC. It yields the protein CASSLTGTGLQETQYF.